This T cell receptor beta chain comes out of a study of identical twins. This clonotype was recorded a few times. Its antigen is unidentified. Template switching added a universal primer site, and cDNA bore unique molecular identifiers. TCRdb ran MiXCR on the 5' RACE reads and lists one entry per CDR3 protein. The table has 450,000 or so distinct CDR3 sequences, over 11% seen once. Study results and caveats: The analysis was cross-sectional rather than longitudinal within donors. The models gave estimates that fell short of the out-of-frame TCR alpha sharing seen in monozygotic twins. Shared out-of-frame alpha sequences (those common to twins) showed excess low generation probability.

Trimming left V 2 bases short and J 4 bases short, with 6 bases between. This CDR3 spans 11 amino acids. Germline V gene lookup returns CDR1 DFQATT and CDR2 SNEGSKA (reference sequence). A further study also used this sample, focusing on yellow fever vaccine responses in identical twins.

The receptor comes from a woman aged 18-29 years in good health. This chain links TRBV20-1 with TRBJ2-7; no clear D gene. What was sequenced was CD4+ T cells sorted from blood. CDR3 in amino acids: CSARNTYEQYF. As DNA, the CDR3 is TGCAGTGCTAGAAACACATACGAGCAGTACTTC.